The 28 T cell receptor beta chains given below trace back to one sample, sequenced in a study of blood T cell repertoires in COVID-19. Sequencing used immunoSEQ multiplex PCR; TCRdb keeps in-frame clones, though not all of them. The sample lists around 370,000 clones, about 90% seen once, with around 3.3% in the top ten. The specimen was peripheral blood. The receptors were gathered from a woman aged 18-35 years who had recovered from COVID-19.

The V gene is TRBV29-1, the J gene TRBJ2-3; 8 positions agree with TRBD2. The CDR3 is 14 residues long. The trim removed 4 bases at V and 0 bases at J, leaving 3 bases unmatched. Germline-derived CDR1 and CDR2 are SQVTM and ANQGSEA. DNA of the CDR3: TGCAGCGTTGCCGGGGGGGCTAGCACAGATACGCAGTATTTT. This codes for CSVAGGASTDTQYF.

The V and J genes are TRBV7-9 and TRBJ2-3; 12 bases map to TRBD2. The junction had 5 bases not matched to a gene; V was cut back by 5 bases and J by 5 bases. Looked up from germline, CDR1 is SEHNR and CDR2 is FQNEAQ (reference sequence). The CDR3 length is 15 residues. CDR3: CASSRTSGTGDTQYF. The CDR3 bases are TGTGCCAGCAGCCGGACTAGCGGGACCGGAGATACGCAGTATTTT. The whole variable domain, remainder taken from reference TRBV7-9 and TRBJ2-3, is DTGVSQNPRHKITKRGQNVTFRCDPISEHNRLYWYRQTLGQGPEFLTYFQNEAQLEKSRLLSDRFSAERPKGSFSTLEIQRTEQGDSAMYLCASSRTSGTGDTQYFGPGTRLTVL.

The rearrangement uses TRBV30 and TRBJ1-1; 9 nucleotides line up with TRBD1. V dropped 3 bases and J dropped 7; count of bases not matched to a gene: 6. CDR1 GTSNPN and CDR2 SVGIG come from the germline V gene (reference sequence). The CDR3 length is 13 residues. CDR3 coding DNA: TGTGCCTGGAGCGGACAGGGGAGGGGTGAAGCTTTCTTT. It is translated as CAWSGQGRGEAFF.

The rearrangement joins TRBV24-1 to TRBJ2-1; 7 bases fit TRBD1. CDR3 length: 16 residues. V lost 3 bases, J lost 5 bases, and 9 bases stayed unmatched. The germline V gene has CDR1 KGHDR and CDR2 SFDVKD. CDR3 nucleotides: TGTGCCACCAGTGATCCATCGGGACAGTTTAACAATGAGCAGTTCTTC. Translated, it gives CATSDPSGQFNNEQFF.

The chain recombines TRBV29-1 with TRBJ1-1, with a possible D match to TRBD1 (5 bases). This CDR3 contains 13 residues. The germline V gene encodes CDR1 SQVTM and CDR2 ANQGSEA. V lost 2 bases and J lost 4, with 11 bases in between. The CDR3 DNA is TGCAGCGTTGAACTCGGGGGGGGCACTGAAGCTTTCTTT. It encodes CSVELGGGTEAFF.

The CDR3 sequence is CASSLVAGYNEQFF. CDR3 bases: TGCGCCAGCAGCTTGGTGGCAGGCTACAATGAGCAGTTCTTC. The J gene is TRBJ2-1, the V gene TRBV5-1; the D is unclear. The CDR3 length is 14 residues. Germline CDR1 reads SGHRS; CDR2 reads YFSETQ. Trimming took 0 bases from V and 3 from J, leaving 7 bases between them.

This rearrangement joins TRBV11-2 to TRBJ1-6; weak D call: TRBD1 (6 bases). V lost 2 bases to trimming and J lost 1 base, with 6 bases between them. Germline assignment: CDR1 SGHAT and CDR2 FQNNGV. The CDR3 covers 15 residues. The CDR3 region has the DNA TGTGCCAGCAGCTTACAGGGGTCCTATAATTCACCCCTCCACTTT. Protein product: CASSLQGSYNSPLHF.

The genes are TRBV15 and TRBJ2-1; D is ambiguous. Germline CDR1 reads LNHNV; CDR2 reads YYDKDF (reference sequence). CDR3 size: 16 residues. Trimming cost V 3 bases and J 4 bases, with 16 bases left between them. The CDR3 DNA follows: TGTGCCACCAGCAGGTCGTCTGGCAGACAATACAATGAGCAGTTCTTC. Translation gives CATSRSSGRQYNEQFF.

The CDR3 region is CAISAHLAGGGETQYF. CDR3 DNA: TGTGCCATCAGCGCACATCTAGCGGGAGGGGGTGAGACCCAGTACTTC. The chain joins TRBV10-3 to TRBJ2-5, with 12 nucleotides matching TRBD2. Trimming removed 6 bases from V and 5 bases from J; junction bases left unmatched: 10. The CDR3 sequence is 16 residues long. Germline V gene sequence: CDR1 ENHRY, CDR2 SYGVKD.

V gene TRBV11-3 combines with J gene TRBJ2-4, with D possibly TRBD1 on 5 matching bases. V was clipped by 5 bases and J by 0 bases, with 20 bases between them. The V gene's germline CDR1 is SGHNT and CDR2 YENEEA. CDR3 length equals 18 residues. The CDR3 DNA sequence: TGTGCCAGCAGCCCCTTAAAAGGACACCACCTAGCCAAAAACATTCAGTACTTC. This translates into CASSPLKGHHLAKNIQYF.

The CDR3 DNA reads as TGTGCCAGCTCACCCCCCGGGTCACAGAACACTGAAGCTTTCTTT. It codes for CASSPPGSQNTEAFF. This chain joins TRBV18 and TRBJ1-1; no clear D. The CDR3 length is 15 residues. CDR1 KGHSH and CDR2 LQKENI come from the germline V gene. Trimming took off 3 bases at V and 1 base at J, with 12 bases between the two ends.

This chain links TRBV3-1 (or the pseudogene TRBV3-2) with TRBJ1-5; D is unresolved. This CDR3 contains 17 residues. The ends were cut back, 0 bases at V and 0 bases at J, with 12 bases in the middle. Germline CDR1 is LGHDT and CDR2 is YNNKEL (reference sequence). The CDR3 sequence: CASSQDLDPGSNQPQHF. CDR3 bases: TGTGCCAGCAGCCAAGATCTAGACCCTGGTAGCAATCAGCCCCAGCATTTT.

The rearrangement uses TRBV15 and TRBJ2-1; 16 bases are shared with TRBD2. The germline V gene has CDR1 LNHNV and CDR2 YYDKDF (reference sequence). The CDR3 is 19 residues long. With V trimmed by 4 bases and J by 7 bases, 13 bases remained unmatched. The CDR3 DNA reads as TGTGCCACCAGCACCACGGGACTAGCGGGAGGGCTTTGGGGGAATGAGCAGTTCTTC. It is translated as CATSTTGLAGGLWGNEQFF.

The genes are TRBV6-5 and TRBJ1-6, with D perhaps matching TRBD1 (5 bases). V gave up 6 bases and J gave up 7 bases, with 13 bases separating them. Germline assignment: CDR1 MNHEY and CDR2 SVGAGI. There are 14 residues in the CDR3. The CDR3 sequence is CASREKGWNSPLHF. The DNA for the CDR3 is TGTGCCAGCAGGGAGAAGGGGTGGAATTCACCCCTCCACTTT.

J is TRBJ2-1 and V is TRBV27; TRBD2 agrees at 9 bases. V shed 6 bases and J 4 bases; nucleotides not matched to a gene: 7. Germline lookup yields CDR1 MNHEY and CDR2 SMNVEV (reference sequence). The CDR3 sequence is 15 residues long. DNA for the CDR3: TGTGCCAGCAGCCCGGGACTAGCTTTGTACAATGAGCAGTTCTTC. It codes for CASSPGLALYNEQFF.

In its sample, this clone was seen once. The chain recombines TRBV6-4 with TRBJ2-3; 8 nucleotides line up with TRBD2. The CDR3 length is 18 residues. The V segment lost 7 bases and the J segment 2 bases; nucleotides outside the gene matches: 17. Germline V gives CDR1 MRHNA, CDR2 SNTAGT. CDR3: CASINTRSGSLNTDTQYF. Written as DNA, the CDR3 is TGTGCCAGCATTAATACTCGAAGCGGGAGTCTCAACACAGATACGCAGTATTTT.

This clone showed up just once. V usage is TRBV7-9 and J usage is TRBJ1-3; D might be TRBD1 (6 bases). The CDR3 runs to 13 residues. CDR1 and CDR2 (germline): SEHNR, FQNEAQ (reference sequence). V lost 11 bases and J lost 3, with 14 bases in between. This chain's CDR3 is CAGGAVFGNTIYF. CDR3 in DNA: TGTGCCGGGGGGGCTGTTTTTGGAAACACCATATATTTT.

This sequence joins TRBV5-4 and TRBJ2-1; 9 bases are shared with TRBD2. The CDR3 covers 15 residues. V shed 6 bases and J 8 bases; nucleotides not matched to a gene: 12. From germline, CDR1 is SGHNT and CDR2 YYREEE (reference sequence). The CDR3 sequence: CASTESGRRQDEQFF. CDR3 DNA: TGTGCCAGCACCGAAAGCGGGAGGAGACAGGATGAGCAGTTCTTC.

The chain employs TRBV19 and TRBJ1-5; the D gene is possibly TRBD1 (5 bases). V dropped 6 bases and J dropped 0 bases, with 15 bases sitting between them. The CDR3 spans 16 residues. CDR1 and CDR2 from the germline V gene are LNHDA and SQIVND (reference sequence). CDR3: CASRGRGGDSNQPQHF. The CDR3 coding sequence is TGTGCCAGTAGAGGCCGGGGGGGGGATAGCAATCAGCCCCAGCATTTT.

The chain employs TRBV27 and TRBJ1-6, with TRBD1 identical over 8 bases. The CDR3 consists of 14 residues. Germline lookup yields CDR1 MNHEY and CDR2 SMNVEV (reference sequence). The V gene end was trimmed by 7 bases and the J gene end by 6 bases; junction bases not matched to a gene: 5. The CDR3 spells CASTRTGTNSPLHF. The DNA of the CDR3 is TGTGCCAGCACCCGGACAGGGACTAATTCACCCCTCCACTTT.

The CDR3 DNA reads as TGTGCCACCCGACAGACCTACAATGAGCAGTTCTTC. It codes for CATRQTYNEQFF. J is TRBJ2-1 and V is TRBV10-3, with D possibly being TRBD1 (5 bases). CDR3 length: 12 residues. V was shortened by 10 bases and J by 2 bases, with 9 bases between the two germline ends. Germline V CDR1 and CDR2: ENHRY, SYGVKD.

This chain joins TRBV19 and TRBJ2-4; D is ambiguous. The V end lost 5 bases, the J end lost 2 bases, and 13 bases lay between the germline ends. Germline CDR1 is LNHDA and CDR2 is SQIVND (reference sequence). This CDR3 contains 15 residues. CDR3 amino acids: CASSPSVVTKNIQYF. The CDR3, as DNA: TGTGCCAGTAGTCCGTCGGTGGTTACCAAAAACATTCAGTACTTC.

The chain employs TRBV20-1 and TRBJ2-7; D uncertain. Between the trimmed V and J ends, which lost 5 bases and 3 bases, there was a span of 8 bases. Germline V lookup: CDR1 DFQATT, CDR2 SNEGSKA (reference sequence). The CDR3 contains 11 residues. The DNA for the CDR3 is TGCAGTGCTGCCGACAACTACGAGCAGTACGTC. Protein sequence: CSAADNYEQYV.

The chain is built from TRBV7-9 and TRBJ1-3; 12 bases align to TRBD1. There are 19 residues in the CDR3. J lost 2 bases, V lost 5 bases, and 13 bases had no gene match. Per germline, CDR1 SEHNR and CDR2 FQNEAQ (reference sequence). The CDR3 DNA sequence: TGTGCCAGCAGCACTATTCCGGGACAGGGGGCTCTCACTGGAAACACCATATATTTT. Translating it yields CASSTIPGQGALTGNTIYF.

The chain links TRBV4-1 to TRBJ2-1; D is perhaps TRBD1 (7 bases). The CDR3 sequence is 17 residues long. Germline V gene data show CDR1 as MGHRA and CDR2 as YSYEKL. Trimming shortened V by 0 bases and J by 0 bases, and 12 bases separated the two germline ends. CDR3 sequence reads: CASSQEGGQSSYNEQFF. As DNA, the CDR3 is TGCGCCAGCAGCCAAGAGGGGGGACAGAGCTCCTACAATGAGCAGTTCTTC.

The genes are TRBV9 and TRBJ2-3; 7 bases fit TRBD2. V was pared by 4 bases and J by 10 bases, with 15 bases of the junction left unmatched. CDR3 length: 15 residues. Germline values: CDR1 SGDLS, CDR2 YYNGEE. CDR3 DNA sequence: TGTGCCAGCAGCCCGGTGATGGGGGAGGGGCTTCCGCAGTATTTT. Amino acids: CASSPVMGEGLPQYF.

V and J are TRBV18 and TRBJ2-2; TRBD1 matches 10 bases. This CDR3 region has 15 residues. The V segment lost 3 bases and the J segment 5 bases; nucleotides outside the gene matches: 3. CDR1 is KGHSH and CDR2 is LQKENI in the germline V gene. The CDR3 reads CASSPDRGQTGELFF. Here the CDR3 DNA reads TGTGCCAGCTCACCCGACAGGGGGCAGACCGGGGAGCTGTTTTTT.

This clone has only one observation. The rearrangement links TRBV9 to TRBJ1-4; 7 bases fit TRBD1. Looked up from germline, CDR1 is SGDLS and CDR2 is YYNGEE. The CDR3 contains 17 residues. V lost 3 bases and J lost 5; bases outside the gene matches: 13. The CDR3 sequence is CASSETGDRHRNEKLFF. CDR3 nucleotide sequence: TGTGCCAGCAGCGAAACAGGGGATCGCCACCGCAATGAAAAACTGTTTTTT.